This T cell receptor (beta chain) emerged from a study of tumor and adjacent non-tumor tissue in lung cancer. This sample's RNA came from whole unsorted tissue. The normal lung tissue was taken more than 3 cm from the tumor edge. TCRbeta libraries were built with three rounds of nested PCR, modified from ARM-PCR. TCRdb processed the multiplex PCR reads anew with MiXCR; each CDR3 protein has one entry. The data hold about 67,000 distinct CDR3 sequences, with more than 65% observed a single time. Germline CDR1 GTSNPN, CDR2 SVGIG (reference sequence). The CDR3 totals 16 residues. Concerning this clonotype itself: A much larger clone sits a single nucleotide away, making a read error possible.

The chain has TRBV30 and TRBJ2-1; D is possibly TRBD1 or TRBD2 (6 bases each). The sequenced sample was distant non-tumor lung tissue. This receptor was obtained from a man aged 55 to 70 with non-small cell lung cancer. CDR3 DNA sequence: TGTGCCTGGAGGTTCGGAGGGGGGCGCGGATGGAATGATCAGTTCTTC. Translated, it gives CAWRFGGGRGWNDQFF.